One and the same sample provided the 25 T cell receptor beta chains below, sequenced in a study of T-cell reconstitution after alpha-beta-depleted transplantation in children. A library of TCRbeta sequences, prepared with unique molecular identifiers, was generated. TCRdb recomputed calls from the PCR reads with MiXCR, one row per CDR3 protein. The sample lists about 78,000 distinct CDR3 sequences, over 12% occurring once. Specimen: PBMCs, mostly from graft donor cells, collected 180 days after TCRalphabeta/CD19-depleted stem cell transplant. These receptors were collected from a male patient between 2 and 10 years old who had a stem cell transplant for acute lymphoblastic leukemia, so the T cells may come from the graft donor.

This clonotype occurred a few times. The chain combines TRBV27 with TRBJ1-2; 8 nucleotides align to TRBD1. V shed 6 bases, J shed 7 bases, and the junction held 13 bases outside the gene matches. There are 15 residues in the CDR3. Germline-derived CDR1 and CDR2 are MNHEY and SMNVEV (reference sequence). The CDR3 DNA follows: TGTGCCAGCAGACAGGACAACAGGGGGATAAGTGGCTACACCTTC. Its translation: CASRQDNRGISGYTF.

This clonotype was recorded a few times. The chain recombines TRBV6-2 or TRBV6-3 with TRBJ2-3; a possible D gene is TRBD2 (6 bases). Germline CDR1 MNHEY, CDR2 SVGEGT. The CDR3 has 15 residues. V was trimmed by 1 base and J by 0 bases, leaving 8 bases between them. CDR3 nucleotides: TGTGCCAGCAGTTACTGGACTACTAGCACAGATACGCAGTATTTT. Translating gives CASSYWTTSTDTQYF.

This clonotype was detected a few times. In DNA, the CDR3 is TGTGCCAGCAGCCAAGAGTACGACTACGAGCAGTACTTC. The encoded protein is CASSQEYDYEQYF. V and J are TRBV3-1 and TRBJ2-7; D gene ambiguous. The V end was cut by 0 bases, the J end by 3 bases, with 6 bases between. Germline values: CDR1 LGHDT, CDR2 YNNKEL (reference sequence). CDR3 length equals 13 residues.

This clonotype has at least ten counts. The CDR3 DNA follows: TGTGCCAGCAGCTTAGCCGGGACCCTATACAATGAGCAGTTCTTC. Its protein product is CASSLAGTLYNEQFF. The chain joins TRBV7-8 to TRBJ2-1; the D call may be TRBD1 or TRBD2 (5 bases each). V gave up 0 bases and J gave up 4 bases, with 10 bases separating them. Germline V gene lookup returns CDR1 SGHVS and CDR2 FQNEAQ. This CDR3 is built from 15 residues.

This clonotype was seen just once. The chain recombines TRBV11-2 with TRBJ2-1, with 7 bases fitting TRBD2. After removal of 0 bases from V and 0 bases from J, the junction contained 11 bases not matched to a gene. This CDR3 is 19 amino acids long. Looked up from germline, CDR1 is SGHAT and CDR2 is FQNNGV. As DNA, the CDR3 is TGTGCCAGCAGCTTAGAAATGCTAGCGGTGCGCAACTCCTACAATGAGCAGTTCTTC. Its protein is CASSLEMLAVRNSYNEQFF.

The chain has TRBV4-1 and TRBJ2-7; D remains ambiguous. CDR3 length equals 14 residues. Germline V gene lookup returns CDR1 MGHRA and CDR2 YSYEKL. V was pared by 1 base and J by 7 bases, with 14 bases between. CDR3 DNA: TGCGCCAGCAGCCAAGTAAAGGGTATCTATGAGCAGTACTTC. Its translation: CASSQVKGIYEQYF.

This clonotype was recorded a few times. The chain carries TRBV11-2 and TRBJ1-1; 7 bases align to TRBD1. Germline V gene data show CDR1 as SGHAT and CDR2 as FQNNGV. J was trimmed by 8 bases and V by 5 bases; bases with no gene match: 8. The CDR3 spans 13 residues. In DNA form, the CDR3 reads TGTGCCAGCAGCACAGGGGTCCTCCAAGAAGCTTTCTTT. The encoded protein is CASSTGVLQEAFF.

J is TRBJ2-7 and V is TRBV6-1; 7 bases are shared with TRBD1. With V trimmed by 6 bases and J by 2 bases, 7 bases remained unmatched. CDR1 is MNHNS and CDR2 is SASEGT in the germline V gene. This CDR3 spans 14 amino acids. CDR3 nucleotides: TGTGCCAGCAGGGAGACAGGGCCTCCCTACGAGCAGTACTTC. Protein product: CASRETGPPYEQYF.

Here the CDR3 reads CASSLPYRGLNNEQFF. The CDR3 nucleotides are TGTGCCAGCAGTTTACCTTACAGGGGGCTCAACAATGAGCAGTTCTTC. The chain links TRBV28 to TRBJ2-1, with TRBD1 matching 9 bases. This CDR3 comprises 16 residues. The V and J ends lost 2 bases and 5 bases, in that order; junction bases with no gene match: 7. CDR1 and CDR2 from the germline V gene are MDHEN and SYDVKM.

This chain joins TRBV9 and TRBJ2-1; TRBD2 is a possible D gene (5 bases). Germline lookup yields CDR1 SGDLS and CDR2 YYNGEE. Trimming removed 0 bases at V and 4 bases at J, with 14 bases between. CDR3 length: 16 amino acids. CDR3 bases: TGTGCCAGCAGCGTAGAATGGCGGGTACCTTACAATGAGCAGTTCTTC. Encoded protein: CASSVEWRVPYNEQFF.

This clonotype has a handful of counts. CDR3 sequence: CSAYRGFSTDTQYF. CDR3 bases: TGCAGTGCATACAGGGGTTTTAGCACAGATACGCAGTATTTT. V gene TRBV20-1 combines with J gene TRBJ2-3, with 7 bases fitting TRBD1. The CDR3 is 14 residues long. J was trimmed by 0 bases and V by 6 bases; bases with no gene match: 6. Germline V gene sequence: CDR1 DFQATT, CDR2 SNEGSKA (reference sequence).

This clonotype was seen a handful of times. This chain joins TRBV5-1 and TRBJ2-1; the match to TRBD2 covers 10 bases. The V segment lost 0 bases and the J segment 6 bases; nucleotides outside the gene matches: 3. The CDR3 totals 15 residues. Germline V gene data show CDR1 as SGHRS and CDR2 as YFSETQ. The CDR3 sequence: CASSLVAGGANEQFF. DNA for the CDR3: TGCGCCAGCAGCTTGGTAGCGGGAGGTGCCAATGAGCAGTTCTTC.

A few counts support this clonotype. V and J are TRBV6-1 and TRBJ2-1; D possibly matches TRBD1 or TRBD2 (7 bases each). V gave up 7 bases and J gave up 3 bases, with 10 bases separating them. CDR1 and CDR2 from the germline V gene are MNHNS and SASEGT. CDR3 length: 13 amino acids. CDR3 nucleotides: TGTGCCAGCAAGCGGGACAGCTACAATGAGCAGTTCTTC. This translates into CASKRDSYNEQFF.

This chain connects TRBV12-3 or TRBV12-4 to TRBJ1-5; D unclear. The CDR3 runs to 14 residues. The ends were cut back, 7 bases at V and 6 bases at J, with 16 bases in the middle. Here the CDR3 DNA reads TGTGCCAGCACGGCGGAGTTCGAGGGTCAGCCCCAGCATTTT. Protein: CASTAEFEGQPQHF.

V is TRBV10-3 and J is TRBJ2-7, with 7 positions matching TRBD1. Germline CDR1 and CDR2: ENHRY and SYGVKD. The CDR3 is 16 residues long. V was clipped by 0 bases and J by 3 bases; unmatched bases: 8. The CDR3 loop reads CAISESWRTGGYEQYF. Written as DNA, the CDR3 is TGTGCCATCAGTGAGTCATGGAGGACAGGAGGCTACGAGCAGTACTTC.

This clonotype has just a few counts. The rearrangement joins TRBV27 to TRBJ2-7, with a possible D match to TRBD2 (6 bases). CDR1 MNHEY and CDR2 SMNVEV come from the germline V gene (reference sequence). V was shortened by 1 base and J by 4 bases, with 8 bases between the two germline ends. The CDR3 spans 13 residues. CDR3 bases: TGTGCCAGCAGTTTATATGGGGGGTACGAGCAGTACTTC. This sequence encodes CASSLYGGYEQYF.

In this sample, this clonotype turned up many times. This chain links TRBV10-3 with TRBJ2-3, with 8 bases matching TRBD2. With V trimmed by 3 bases and J by 6 bases, 20 bases remained unmatched. CDR1 and CDR2 from the germline V gene are ENHRY and SYGVKD. The CDR3 totals 19 residues. The DNA for the CDR3 is TGTGCCATCAGTGAAGTGAGACTAGCGTTCGAGAGGGAGGCGGATACGCAGTATTTT. Protein: CAISEVRLAFEREADTQYF.

This clonotype has ten or more counts. The CDR3 sequence is CASRYGLSVGNEQFF. The CDR3, as DNA: TGTGCCAGCAGATACGGGTTGAGCGTCGGGAACGAGCAGTTCTTC. The V gene is TRBV6-5, the J gene TRBJ2-1, with TRBD2 as a possible D gene (5 bases). Per the germline V gene, CDR1 is MNHEY and CDR2 is SVGAGI. CDR3 size: 15 residues. Between the trimmed V and J ends, which lost 6 bases and 10 bases, there was a span of 22 bases.

This clonotype was recorded many times. The chain uses TRBV6-5 and TRBJ2-7, with D uncertain. CDR1 and CDR2 (germline): MNHEY, SVGAGI. The CDR3 contains 14 residues. The V end was cut by 3 bases, the J end by 3 bases, with 12 bases between. This CDR3 is CASSYSGLYYEQYF. CDR3 bases: TGTGCCAGCAGTTATTCTGGGCTCTACTACGAGCAGTACTTC.

There are a few counts of this clonotype. The CDR3 DNA reads as TGTGCCAGCTCAGAAGGCGGGGGCTCCACAGATACGCAGTATTTT. Translating it yields CASSEGGGSTDTQYF. The V gene is TRBV6-1, the J gene TRBJ2-3, with D tentatively TRBD2 (7 bases). The germline V gene encodes CDR1 MNHNS and CDR2 SASEGT. The CDR3 length is 15 residues. Trimming cost V 8 bases and J 2 bases, with 17 bases left between them.

This clonotype occurred a few times. The V and J genes are TRBV7-2 and TRBJ2-5; no firm D call. Germline assignment: CDR1 SGHTA and CDR2 FQGNSA. Between the trimmed V and J ends, which lost 5 bases and 0 bases, there was a span of 10 bases. CDR3 length: 14 amino acids. CDR3 loop: CASSVGRDQETQYF. CDR3 DNA sequence: TGTGCCAGCAGCGTAGGCCGGGACCAAGAGACCCAGTACTTC.

In this sample, this clonotype turned up a few times. The chain combines TRBV27 with TRBJ2-5, with TRBD2 matching over 10 bases. Germline CDR1 and CDR2: MNHEY and SMNVEV (reference sequence). The CDR3 loop spans 14 amino acids. After removal of 3 bases from V and 6 bases from J, the junction contained 4 bases not matched to a gene. CDR3 nucleotides: TGTGCCAGCAGTTTTGCTAGCGGGAGTAAGACCCAGTACTTC. Residues: CASSFASGSKTQYF.

The chain combines TRBV7-2 with TRBJ2-7; D assignment may be TRBD1 or TRBD2 (6 bases each). The CDR3 is made up of 14 amino acids. Trimming removed 5 bases at V and 6 bases at J, with 17 bases between. CDR1 SGHTA and CDR2 FQGNSA come from the germline V gene. CDR3 coding DNA: TGTGCCAGCAGCGTCAGGGGCGGGAACGGCGAGCAGTACTTC. Translated, it gives CASSVRGGNGEQYF.

The rearrangement uses TRBV7-2 and TRBJ2-1, with unresolved D. In germline, CDR1 is SGHTA, CDR2 FQGNSA. The CDR3 consists of 15 residues. Trimming shortened V by 3 bases and J by 4 bases, and 13 bases separated the two germline ends. The CDR3 is CASSFRRPPYNEQFF. In nucleotides, the CDR3 is TGTGCCAGCAGCTTCCGTAGACCCCCGTACAATGAGCAGTTCTTC.

The chain recombines TRBV11-2 with TRBJ2-3; D gene uncertain. CDR3 size: 15 residues. V lost 4 bases, J lost 1 base, and 12 bases lay in between. The germline V gene encodes CDR1 SGHAT and CDR2 FQNNGV. The CDR3 coding sequence is TGTGCCAGCAGCTCCACTCCCGGCCGCACAGATACGCAGTATTTT. Protein product: CASSSTPGRTDTQYF.